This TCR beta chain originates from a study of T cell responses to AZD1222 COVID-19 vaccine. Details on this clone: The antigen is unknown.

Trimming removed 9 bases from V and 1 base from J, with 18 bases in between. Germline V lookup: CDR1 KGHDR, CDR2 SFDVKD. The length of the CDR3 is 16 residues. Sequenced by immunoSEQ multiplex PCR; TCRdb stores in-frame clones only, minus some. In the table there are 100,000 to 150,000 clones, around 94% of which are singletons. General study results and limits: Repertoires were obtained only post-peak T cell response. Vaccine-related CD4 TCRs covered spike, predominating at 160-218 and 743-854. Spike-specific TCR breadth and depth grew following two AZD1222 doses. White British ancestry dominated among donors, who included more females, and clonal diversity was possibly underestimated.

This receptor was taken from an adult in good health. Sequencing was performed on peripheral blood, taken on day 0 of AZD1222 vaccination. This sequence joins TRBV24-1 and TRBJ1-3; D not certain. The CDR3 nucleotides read TGTGCCACCGCTGCGGACTCCAGCTTTTCTGGAAACACCATATATTTT. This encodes CATAADSSFSGNTIYF.